One and the same sample provided the 7 T cell receptor beta chains below, sequenced in a study of T cell clonality in common variable immunodeficiency. TCRdb's table, derived via immunoSEQ multiplex PCR, lists solely in-frame clones and lacks some. Singletons are absent from the sample, which has some 38,000 clones. The sequencing sample was made of peripheral blood mononuclear cells. Receptors were obtained from a person aged 18-70 years in good health.

In its sample, this clone was seen many times. Read data end 3 residues before the CDR3 end; the end is taken from the germline J gene. J is TRBJ1-4 and V is TRBV5-1; D may be TRBD1 (6 bases). Trimming cost V 4 bases and J 8 bases, with 15 bases left between them. CDR3 length: 14 residues. Germline assignment: CDR1 SGHRS and CDR2 YFSETQ. The covered CDR3 bases are TGCGCCAGCAGCCCGGGACATCAAGGAGAAAAA. Residues: CASSPGHQGEK. The complete CDR3 reads CASSPGHQGEKLFF.

Many counts were recorded for this clone. Read coverage stops 3 residues before the CDR3 terminus; the germline J gene supplies the remainder. The rearrangement uses TRBV2 and TRBJ2-2; TRBD1 matches at 8 bases. This CDR3 has 16 amino acids. V was pared by 4 bases and J by 1 base, with 5 bases of the junction left unmatched. From germline, CDR1 is SNHLY and CDR2 FYNNEI. CDR3 residues: CASSVQGAKNTGELFF. The part of the CDR3 DNA that was read is TGTGCCAGCAGTGTCCAGGGGGCGAAGAACACCGGGGAG.

Many counts were recorded for this clone. The read terminates 3 residues ahead of where the CDR3 ends, so the germline J gene completes it. J is TRBJ2-1 and V is TRBV7-6; 9 bases agree with TRBD2. CDR3 length equals 17 residues. V lost 1 base to trimming and J lost 6 bases; unmatched junction nucleotides: 10. Germline values: CDR1 SGHVS, CDR2 FNYEAQ. Here the CDR3 reads CASSLEMAGGPGNEQFF. CDR3 DNA, as far as it was read: TGTGCCAGCAGCTTAGAAATGGCGGGAGGGCCGGGCAATGAG.

This clone was seen many times. The read ends 3 residues shy of where the CDR3 ends; the end is completed using the germline J gene. The V gene is TRBV7-9, the J gene TRBJ1-2; 9 bases are a match to TRBD1. From germline, CDR1 is SEHNR and CDR2 FQNEAQ (reference sequence). J lost 2 bases, V lost 5 bases, and 3 bases had no gene match. The CDR3 is 14 amino acids. The CDR3 is CASSMTGGNYGYTF. Partial CDR3 DNA: TGTGCCAGCAGCATGACAGGGGGAAACTATGGC.

At least ten counts were recorded for this clone. Read data end 3 residues before the CDR3 end; the end is taken from the germline J gene. The V and J genes are TRBV6-1 and TRBJ1-1, with a tentative D call TRBD1 (5 bases). Germline V gene data show CDR1 as MNHNS and CDR2 as SASEGT. The CDR3 length is 17 residues. Trimming shortened V by 1 base and J by 0 bases, and 15 bases separated the two germline ends. Incomplete CDR3 DNA: TGTGCCAGCAGTGAAGATCGAGGAAAGGGGTTGAACACTGAA. Its translation: CASSEDRGKGLNTE. The full CDR3 protein is CASSEDRGKGLNTEAFF.

The sample holds many counts of this clone. The read gets to within 3 residues of the CDR3 end, and the germline J gene fills in the rest. V is TRBV2 and J is TRBJ2-2, with 7 bases matching TRBD1. The CDR3 contains 15 residues. Germline trimming cut 6 bases from V and 7 bases from J; bases unmatched to any gene: 11. Germline CDR1 reads SNHLY; CDR2 reads FYNNEI. The sequenced part of the CDR3 DNA is TGTGCCAGCAGGGCCCGGGACAGCCTCGGCGGGGAG. It is translated as CASRARDSLGGE. Given in full, the CDR3 is CASRARDSLGGELFF.

This clone was counted many times. The read finishes 3 residues shy of the CDR3 end, and the germline J gene is used to complete it. The J gene is TRBJ1-4, the V gene TRBV7-2; 9 bases are shared with TRBD1. The V gene's germline CDR1 is SGHTA and CDR2 FQGNSA. The CDR3 has 15 amino acids. V was clipped by 5 bases and J by 8 bases; unmatched bases: 9. CDR3 bases read: TGTGCCAGCAGCCCTGGGAACAGGGGGCGGGAAAAA. It is translated as CASSPGNRGREK. The complete CDR3 reads CASSPGNRGREKLFF.